Below, 21 T cell receptor beta chains from the same sample are listed, as sequenced in a study of vaccination and CD4 T cells after COVID-19. Sequencing of DNA taken from cultured CD4+ T cells relied on the Oncomine TCR Beta short-read assay. TCRdb re-called the PCR reads through MiXCR, storing one row per CDR3 protein. The sample has roughly 23,000 distinct CDR3 sequences, more than 30% seen once. These receptors' targets are unknown. Time point reported: late sampling 161 to 241 days after vaccination in three convalescent patients. Treatment meaning: approximately nine-day PBMC culture with coronavirus spike peptide pools or control peptides (ViraFEST assay). The sample was CD4+ T cells from blood, cultured in vitro, taken about 7 months after SARS-CoV-2 vaccination. All receptors derive from a human donor who had recovered from COVID-19.

The rearrangement joins TRBV20-1 to TRBJ1-1; no clear D. Germline assignment: CDR1 DFQATT and CDR2 SNEGSKA (reference sequence). The CDR3 sequence is 14 residues long. V lost 3 bases to trimming and J lost 1 base, with 12 bases between them. CDR3 nucleotides: TGCAGTGCTAGCCTACAGTTTGGGAACACTGAAGCTTTCTTT. Its translation: CSASLQFGNTEAFF.

In DNA form, the CDR3 reads TGCAGTGCTAGTTTTGCGTGGATGAACACTGAAGCTTTCTTT. Protein sequence: CSASFAWMNTEAFF. The V gene is TRBV20-1, the J gene TRBJ1-1; no reliable D call. V was shortened by 3 bases and J by 0 bases, with 11 bases between the two germline ends. The CDR3 is made up of 14 amino acids. Germline-derived CDR1 and CDR2 are DFQATT and SNEGSKA (reference sequence).

This clonotype has a handful of counts. The rearrangement links TRBV7-2 to TRBJ1-5; tentative D call: TRBD1 (5 bases). Between the trimmed V and J ends, which lost 5 bases and 1 base, there was a span of 9 bases. The V gene's germline CDR1 is SGHTA and CDR2 FQGNSA. The CDR3 consists of 14 residues. The CDR3 spells CASSAQGSNQPQHF. The DNA for the CDR3 is TGTGCCAGCAGCGCGCAGGGAAGCAATCAGCCCCAGCATTTT.

Only a few counts were recorded for this clonotype. The gene calls are TRBV6-5 and TRBJ1-2; 8 nucleotides agree with TRBD1. Per germline, CDR1 MNHEY and CDR2 SVGAGI. J lost 2 bases, V lost 2 bases, and 13 bases had no gene match. This CDR3 contains 18 residues. DNA of the CDR3: TGTGCCAGCAGTTACCTCGTAGACAGGGGCCGGGTAAACTATGGCTACACCTTC. Encoded protein: CASSYLVDRGRVNYGYTF.

The chain joins TRBV7-2 to TRBJ2-7, with 12 bases matching TRBD2. With V trimmed by 5 bases and J by 4 bases, 3 bases remained unmatched. There are 14 residues in the CDR3. Germline assignment: CDR1 SGHTA and CDR2 FQGNSA. The CDR3 region is CASSRTSGEYEQYF. The CDR3 nucleotides read TGTGCCAGCAGCCGGACTAGCGGGGAATACGAGCAGTACTTC.

The chain recombines TRBV15 with TRBJ2-7, with a weak D call TRBD1 (5 bases). Germline CDR1 is LNHNV and CDR2 is YYDKDF (reference sequence). V was shortened by 1 base and J by 6 bases, with 13 bases between the two germline ends. The CDR3 has 14 amino acids. CDR3 nucleotides: TGTGCCACCAGCAGAGGACAGAACAGTGGCGAGCAGTACTTC. Protein sequence: CATSRGQNSGEQYF.

The rearrangement links TRBV7-3 to TRBJ2-1, with TRBD2 as a possible D gene (5 bases). Germline assignment: CDR1 SGHTA and CDR2 FQGTGA. The V and J ends lost 4 bases and 5 bases respectively, with 12 bases between them. This CDR3 spans 14 amino acids. The CDR3 DNA is TGTGCCAGCAGCTGGCACTCCGGGGACAATGAGCAGTTCTTC. Translating it yields CASSWHSGDNEQFF.

The J gene is TRBJ2-1, the V gene TRBV20-1; tentative D call: TRBD2 (5 bases). V lost 4 bases and J lost 8, with 21 bases in between. The CDR3 length is 15 residues. Germline V gene sequence: CDR1 DFQATT, CDR2 SNEGSKA (reference sequence). CDR3 sequence reads: CSATGFGVRLDEQFF. The CDR3, as DNA: TGCAGTGCTACGGGGTTTGGGGTCCGGTTAGATGAGCAGTTCTTC.

This clonotype was detected only once. The chain joins TRBV11-2 to TRBJ2-6; no reliable D call. CDR3 length equals 15 residues. Trimming took off 3 bases at V and 1 base at J, with 7 bases between the two ends. Germline loops: CDR1 SGHAT, CDR2 FQNNGV. The CDR3 here is CASSFQVSGANVLTF. CDR3 bases: TGTGCCAGCAGCTTCCAGGTATCTGGGGCCAACGTCCTGACTTTC.

The chain combines TRBV6-1 with TRBJ1-6; 8 nucleotides line up with TRBD1. CDR3 length: 15 amino acids. Germline assignment: CDR1 MNHNS and CDR2 SASEGT. V was pared by 4 bases and J by 6 bases, with 5 bases of the junction left unmatched. CDR3 nucleotide sequence: TGTGCCAGCAGTGCCACGACAGGGGTTAATTCACCCCTCCACTTT. It yields the protein CASSATTGVNSPLHF.

This clonotype was seen once. This rearrangement joins TRBV9 to TRBJ1-1; no clear D gene. The germline V gene has CDR1 SGDLS and CDR2 YYNGEE. The CDR3 extends over 14 amino acids. V dropped 4 bases and J dropped 0 bases, with 10 bases sitting between them. CDR3: CASSSDIMNTEAFF. The CDR3 DNA is TGTGCCAGCAGCTCCGACATCATGAACACTGAAGCTTTCTTT.

The genes are TRBV4-1 and TRBJ1-1; 12 nucleotides line up with TRBD1. Germline CDR1 is MGHRA and CDR2 is YSYEKL. CDR3 length equals 15 residues. V lost 4 bases, J lost 3 bases, and 3 bases stayed unmatched. The CDR3 reads CASSRGQGADTEAFF. The CDR3 bases are TGCGCCAGCAGCCGGGGACAGGGGGCGGACACTGAAGCTTTCTTT.

This clonotype has more than one count but fewer than ten. The chain combines TRBV10-3 with TRBJ1-2; D ambiguous. The germline V gene encodes CDR1 ENHRY and CDR2 SYGVKD. The ends were cut back, 3 bases at V and 8 bases at J, with 10 bases in the middle. This CDR3 spans 12 amino acids. The CDR3 DNA reads as TGTGCCATCAGTGACGCGGCTGGCGGCTACACCTTC. Protein sequence: CAISDAAGGYTF.

This clonotype is categorized as medium-sized. The chain has TRBV7-9 and TRBJ2-5; D may correspond to TRBD1 or TRBD2 (5 bases each). V shed 3 bases and J shed 4 bases, with 15 bases lying between them. Germline CDR1 reads SEHNR; CDR2 reads FQNEAQ (reference sequence). The CDR3 is 15 amino acids. CDR3 region: CASSFGGVEGETQYF. The DNA for the CDR3 is TGTGCCAGCAGCTTTGGGGGAGTCGAGGGAGAGACCCAGTACTTC.

J is TRBJ1-5 and V is TRBV20-1; TRBD1 aligns across 10 bases. Germline V gene sequence: CDR1 DFQATT, CDR2 SNEGSKA (reference sequence). The trim removed 6 bases at V and 2 bases at J, leaving 10 bases unmatched. The CDR3 is 16 residues long. The CDR3 sequence: CSAGTTGGWGNQPQHF. Here the CDR3 DNA reads TGCAGTGCGGGGACGACAGGGGGCTGGGGCAATCAGCCCCAGCATTTT.

The J gene is TRBJ2-1, the V gene TRBV7-9; D unresolved. The V gene lost 5 bases and the J gene lost 0 bases, with 8 bases spanning the gap. This CDR3 spans 14 amino acids. CDR1 SEHNR and CDR2 FQNEAQ come from the germline V gene (reference sequence). CDR3 loop: CASSPASSYNEQFF. CDR3 in DNA: TGTGCCAGCAGCCCAGCGAGCTCCTACAATGAGCAGTTCTTC.

This clonotype was seen a handful of times. The rearrangement links TRBV20-1 to TRBJ2-3; D unresolved. Trimming pared 0 bases from V and 0 bases from J, leaving 4 bases between. Germline CDR1 DFQATT, CDR2 SNEGSKA (reference sequence). This CDR3 is 13 amino acids long. Here the CDR3 reads CSAREASTDTQYF. CDR3 nucleotides: TGCAGTGCTAGAGAGGCCAGCACAGATACGCAGTATTTT.

This rearrangement joins TRBV5-1 to TRBJ2-5; 8 positions agree with TRBD1. The CDR3 runs 14 residues. Germline assignment: CDR1 SGHRS and CDR2 YFSETQ. J was trimmed by 4 bases and V by 2 bases; bases with no gene match: 4. CDR3 region: CASSLVGQGETQYF. CDR3 coding DNA: TGCGCCAGCAGCTTAGTCGGACAGGGAGAGACCCAGTACTTC.

The V call is TRBV10-3, the J call TRBJ2-7; TRBD2 matches at 10 bases. Germline values: CDR1 ENHRY, CDR2 SYGVKD. This CDR3 spans 16 amino acids. Unmatched junction bases numbered 6, after V lost 3 bases and J lost 1 base. CDR3: CAISESSGRSSYEQYF. The CDR3 DNA follows: TGTGCCATCAGTGAAAGTAGCGGGAGGTCTTCCTACGAGCAGTACTTC.

This clonotype occurred a few times. The chain carries TRBV2 and TRBJ1-2, with D hard to call. Germline V gene lookup returns CDR1 SNHLY and CDR2 FYNNEI. CDR3 length: 14 amino acids. Trimming removed 8 bases from V and 2 bases from J, with 15 bases in between. This chain's CDR3 is CASAAGLTNYGYTF. CDR3 bases: TGTGCCAGCGCGGCAGGACTTACCAACTATGGCTACACCTTC.

The chain links TRBV20-1 to TRBJ1-6, with 10 bases lining up with TRBD1. Unmatched junction bases numbered 6, after V lost 6 bases and J lost 4 bases. Per germline, CDR1 DFQATT and CDR2 SNEGSKA (reference sequence). CDR3 length: 15 amino acids. CDR3 residues: CSAGPGQGYNSPLHF. DNA of the CDR3: TGCAGTGCCGGGCCGGGACAGGGGTATAATTCACCCCTCCACTTT.